One and the same sample provided the 10 T cell receptor beta chains below, sequenced in a study of long-term antiretroviral therapy in people with HIV. Run at survey level, the immunoSEQ assay was version v3.0. The repertoire was sequenced with immunoSEQ multiplex PCR; TCRdb's copy has only in-frame clones and lacks some. The sample lists about 17,000 clones, around 80% seen once, with about 9.3% in the top ten. The sample consisted of unsorted PBMCs, taken 0.3 years before starting antiretroviral therapy. All receptors come from a man in his forties or fifties with HIV.

This chain links TRBV25-1 with TRBJ1-2, with D possibly TRBD1 on 5 matching bases. Trimming took 3 bases from V and 5 from J, leaving 10 bases between them. The CDR3 length is 13 residues. Germline assignment: CDR1 MGHDK and CDR2 SYGVNS. The CDR3 sequence is CASSERDFYGYTF. CDR3 nucleotides: TGTGCCAGCAGTGAGCGGGACTTTTATGGCTACACCTTC.

This chain links TRBV7-9 with TRBJ1-1, with D unresolved. The CDR3 runs to 14 residues. Trimming took off 5 bases at V and 0 bases at J, with 10 bases between the two ends. In germline, CDR1 is SEHNR, CDR2 FQNEAQ (reference sequence). CDR3 nucleotides: TGTGCCAGCAGCCTGTCGCGTATGAACACTGAAGCTTTCTTT. Amino acid sequence: CASSLSRMNTEAFF. The complete variable domain, with remaining parts taken from reference TRBV7-9 and TRBJ1-1, reads DTGVSQNPRHKITKRGQNVTFRCDPISEHNRLYWYRQTLGQGPEFLTYFQNEAQLEKSRLLSDRFSAERPKGSFSTLEIQRTEQGDSAMYLCASSLSRMNTEAFFGQGTRLTVV.

V is TRBV7-2 and J is TRBJ2-7; 7 nucleotides agree with TRBD2. The CDR3 loop spans 17 amino acids. CDR1 and CDR2 from the germline V gene are SGHTA and FQGNSA. The ends lost 3 bases at V and 3 bases at J; junction bases unmatched: 14. DNA of the CDR3: TGTGCCAGCAGCTTGAAAACCGCGGGAGTCGGAAACTACGAGCAGTACTTC. Its protein product is CASSLKTAGVGNYEQYF.

This clone was found once. The J gene is TRBJ2-1, the V gene TRBV11-3, with 10 bases that match TRBD2. CDR3 length: 14 residues. Germline V CDR1 and CDR2: SGHNT, YENEEA. The V gene end was trimmed by 5 bases and the J gene end by 10 bases; junction bases not matched to a gene: 8. The CDR3 is CASSQKPTSGEQFF. DNA for the CDR3: TGTGCCAGCAGCCAAAAACCGACTAGCGGGGAGCAGTTCTTC.

CDR3 nucleotides: TGTGCCTGGAGTGTAAGGACACCCGAGACCCAGTACTTC. It codes for CAWSVRTPETQYF. The gene calls are TRBV30 and TRBJ2-5; possibly TRBD1 for D (5 bases). CDR3 length: 13 residues. Germline V gene data show CDR1 as GTSNPN and CDR2 as SVGIG (reference sequence). Trimming shortened V by 0 bases and J by 5 bases, and 10 bases separated the two germline ends.

V gene TRBV6-6 combines with J gene TRBJ1-1; possibly TRBD1 for D (6 bases). Germline-derived CDR1 and CDR2 are MNHNY and SVGAGI (reference sequence). There are 13 residues in the CDR3. The V end was cut by 6 bases, the J end by 8 bases, with 16 bases between. CDR3 in amino acids: CASSKGGRAEAFF. The CDR3 DNA follows: TGTGCCAGCAGCAAAGGGGGACGGGCAGAAGCTTTCTTT.

The chain couples TRBV18 to TRBJ2-1; the D gene could be TRBD1 or TRBD2 (5 bases each). CDR3 length: 16 residues. Germline assignment: CDR1 KGHSH and CDR2 LQKENI. Between the trimmed V and J ends, which lost 4 bases and 4 bases, there was a span of 17 bases. This CDR3 reads CASSLFGTEGYNEQFF. The CDR3 DNA sequence: TGTGCCAGCTCACTGTTTGGGACCGAGGGTTACAATGAGCAGTTCTTC.

In its sample, this clone was seen once. The chain employs TRBV28 and TRBJ1-2, with a possible D match to TRBD1 (5 bases). This CDR3 is 15 amino acids long. Germline-derived CDR1 and CDR2 are MDHEN and SYDVKM. V was trimmed by 6 bases and J by 4 bases, leaving 18 bases between them. CDR3 protein: CASRLGTATFYGYTF. CDR3 bases: TGTGCCAGCAGACTTGGGACTGCAACCTTCTATGGCTACACCTTC.

The chain couples TRBV6-4 to TRBJ2-2; no reliable D call. The ends were cut back, 5 bases at V and 3 bases at J, with 7 bases in the middle. Germline V gene data show CDR1 as MRHNA and CDR2 as SNTAGT. This CDR3 is 13 amino acids long. The CDR3 sequence: CASSPLDTGELFF. The CDR3 nucleotides read TGTGCCAGCAGTCCTCTAGACACCGGGGAGCTGTTTTTT.

The chain is built from TRBV7-2 and TRBJ1-3; tentatively, D is TRBD1 (6 bases). The CDR3 runs 14 residues. CDR1 SGHTA and CDR2 FQGNSA come from the germline V gene. Trimming took 3 bases from V and 4 from J, leaving 10 bases between them. CDR3: CASSFADRGNTIYF. The CDR3 DNA is TGTGCCAGCAGCTTCGCCGACAGGGGAAACACCATATATTTT. The variable domain in full, completed from reference TRBV7-2 and TRBJ1-3, reads GAGVSQSPSNKVTEKGKDVELRCDPISGHTALYWYRQSLGQGLEFLIYFQGNSAPDKSGLPSDRFSAERTGGSVSTLTIQRTQQEDSAVYLCASSFADRGNTIYFGEGSWLTVV.